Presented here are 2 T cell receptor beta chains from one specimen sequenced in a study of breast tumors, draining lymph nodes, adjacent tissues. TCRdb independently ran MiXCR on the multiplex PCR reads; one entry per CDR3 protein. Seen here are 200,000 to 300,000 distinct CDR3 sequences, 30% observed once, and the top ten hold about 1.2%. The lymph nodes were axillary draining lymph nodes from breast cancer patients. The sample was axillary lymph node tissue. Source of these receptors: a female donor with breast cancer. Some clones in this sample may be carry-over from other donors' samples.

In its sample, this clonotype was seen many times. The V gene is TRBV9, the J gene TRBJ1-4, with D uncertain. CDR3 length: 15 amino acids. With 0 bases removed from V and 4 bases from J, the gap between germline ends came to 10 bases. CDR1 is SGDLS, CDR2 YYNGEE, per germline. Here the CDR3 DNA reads TGTGCCAGCAGCGTAGAAGGCAGAATTAATGAAAAACTGTTTTTT. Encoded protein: CASSVEGRINEKLFF.

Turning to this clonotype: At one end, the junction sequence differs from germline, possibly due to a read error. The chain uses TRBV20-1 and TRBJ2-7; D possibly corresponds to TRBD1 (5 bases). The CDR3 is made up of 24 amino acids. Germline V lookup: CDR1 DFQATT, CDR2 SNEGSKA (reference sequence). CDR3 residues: CSARIGFGGAPKLDWAGGSCEQYF. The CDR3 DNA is TGCAGTGCTAGAATCGGTTTCGGTGGGGCTCCGAAATTGGATTGGGCTGGCGGCTCCTGCGAGCAGTACTTC.